This T cell receptor (beta chain) originates from a study of shared clonotypes between healthy human individuals. Germline CDR1 and CDR2: MDHEN and SYDVKM. With V trimmed by 6 bases and J by 0 bases, 4 bases remained unmatched. This CDR3 is built from 15 residues. The count of this clone is one. What it binds is unknown. This sample also contains other DNA sequences that code for the same CDR3. Study-wide results and caveats: Shared across several donors were roughly 5% of the naive CD4 clonotypes.

Every contributor of samples was a Caucasian grown-up residing in Nashville, Tennessee. Memory CD4+ cells were the fraction left after CD45RA+ naive selection. Produced via immunoSEQ multiplex PCR; TCRdb's table is partial and in-frame only. The sample lists some 1.5 million clones; 95% to 99% were seen once. The sample consisted of naive CD4+ T cells sorted from blood. Stated subset: CD45RA+ positively selected. The rearrangement uses TRBV28 and TRBJ2-1, with 8 bases lining up with TRBD1. This TCR was recovered from a man aged 25-40 years in good health. The CDR3 DNA reads TGTGCCAGCAGAACAACAGGGGGCTCCTACAATGAGCAGTTCTTC. Its translation is CASRTTGGSYNEQFF.